This is a list of T cell receptor beta chains from one sample in a study of T-cell reconstitution after alpha-beta-depleted transplantation in children. TCRdb reanalysed the PCR reads using MiXCR and keeps one entry per CDR3 protein. The profile shows around 490,000 distinct CDR3 sequences, about an eighth of them singletons. Here the sequenced sample was PBMCs, mostly from graft donor cells, taken 180 days after TCRalphabeta/CD19-depleted stem cell transplant. These receptors originate from a female patient between 2 and 10 years old who had a stem cell transplant for aplastic anemia, so the T cells may come from the graft donor. Both conserved end residues are part of each CDR3. Each record gives: V gene, J gene, CDR3 protein.

V gene: TRBV27; J gene: TRBJ2-1; CDR3 protein: CASSLFVWAGGEQFF
V gene: TRBV20-1; J gene: TRBJ1-1; CDR3 protein: CSATKPGLNTEAFF
V gene: TRBV15; J gene: TRBJ2-2; CDR3 protein: CATRADWRTTGELFF
V gene: TRBV12-3/TRBV12-4; J gene: TRBJ2-6; CDR3 protein: CASSLWSFGANVLTF
V gene: TRBV5-1; J gene: TRBJ1-1; CDR3 protein: CASSSSVNTEAFF
V gene: TRBV20-1; J gene: TRBJ2-1; CDR3 protein: CSARDGRFYNEQFF
V gene: TRBV29-1; J gene: TRBJ2-7; CDR3 protein: CSVVAREQYF
V gene: TRBV24-1; J gene: TRBJ1-5; CDR3 protein: CATSDSQGHTVNQPQHF
V gene: TRBV29-1; J gene: TRBJ2-1; CDR3 protein: CSVGLAGGAYNEQFF
V gene: TRBV28; J gene: TRBJ2-7; CDR3 protein: CASNLRGAEIYEQYF